This T cell receptor (beta chain) was captured by sequencing in a study of T cells in Graves' hyperthyroidism and ophthalmopathy. On the study more broadly: Once the initial diagnosis was made, peripheral blood was obtained before any treatment.

Researchers defined stable Graves' hyperthyroidism as no ophthalmopathy progression within 18 months. The patients, who ranged from 18 to 65 in age, presented with newly diagnosed hyperthyroidism lasting under 2 months. Used for diagnoses were clinical symptoms, serum thyroxine and TRAb, thyroid ultrasound and orbital computed tomography. This clonotype was counted many times. Trimming pared 11 bases from V and 4 bases from J, leaving 14 bases between. Germline V CDR1 and CDR2: ENHRY, SYGVKD. The CDR3 runs to 12 residues. The source material, RNA transcripts, was used to amplify TCR beta CDR3 regions. HTBI primers drove first-round RT-PCR of the TCR CDR3. Using its own MiXCR run on the multiplex PCR reads, TCRdb lists one record per CDR3 protein. Of about 290,000 distinct CDR3 sequences detected, around 13% appear once; the ten largest clones hold 7.9%.

The rearrangement joins TRBV10-3 to TRBJ2-5; D remains unclear. The origin of this receptor is a woman aged 40 to 49 with Graves' hyperthyroidism. The sample taken for sequencing was blood. CDR3 DNA sequence: TGTGCCGCAAGCTCCCTCAGAGAGACCCAGTACTTC. Its translation: CAASSLRETQYF.